The 21 T cell receptor beta chains below come from one sample, sequenced in a study of T cell responses to AZD1222 COVID-19 vaccine. The protocol was immunoSEQ multiplex PCR, while the TCRdb copy is restricted to in-frame clones and leaves out a portion. Among 100,000 to 150,000 clones, roughly 93% were seen once, and the ten largest hold more than 1%. The sequences come from peripheral blood, collected 28 days after the second AZD1222 dose. Every receptor here comes from an adult who received the AZD1222 COVID-19 vaccine.

The genes are TRBV3-1 (or the pseudogene TRBV3-2) and TRBJ2-7; 9 positions match TRBD1. The CDR3 length is 16 residues. The germline gives CDR1 LGHDT, CDR2 YNNKEL (reference sequence). Losses at the gene ends were 2 bases for V and 6 bases for J; bases not matched to a gene: 11. CDR3 in DNA: TGTGCCAGCAGCCAAAGCTCTCCGGGACAGGGATCCGAGCAGTACTTC. Protein sequence: CASSQSSPGQGSEQYF.

V gene TRBV7-9 combines with J gene TRBJ1-1; D is perhaps TRBD1 (5 bases). The CDR3 loop spans 13 amino acids. Trimming took 7 bases from V and 7 from J, leaving 16 bases between them. The germline V gene has CDR1 SEHNR and CDR2 FQNEAQ (reference sequence). The CDR3 bases are TGTGCCAGCACCCGGGGACGGATGGTTGAAGCTTTCTTT. Its translation: CASTRGRMVEAFF.

This rearrangement joins TRBV2 to TRBJ1-2; the D is unclear. This CDR3 spans 16 amino acids. The V end was cut by 4 bases, the J end by 6 bases, with 21 bases between. Germline CDR1 reads SNHLY; CDR2 reads FYNNEI. This CDR3 reads CASSGRQIRGFHGYTF. CDR3 sequence (DNA): TGTGCCAGCAGTGGGAGGCAGATACGTGGGTTTCATGGCTACACCTTC.

The sample holds a few counts of this clone. The sample carries other DNA sequences with the same CDR3. This chain connects TRBV11-2 to TRBJ1-5; D is perhaps TRBD1 (6 bases). Germline V gives CDR1 SGHAT, CDR2 FQNNGV. Between the trimmed V and J ends, which lost 0 bases and 6 bases, there was a span of 6 bases. The CDR3 is 13 amino acids. CDR3 sequence: CASSLDRGQPQHF. CDR3 nucleotide sequence: TGTGCCAGCAGCTTAGACAGGGGTCAGCCCCAGCATTTT.

The V gene is TRBV5-4, the J gene TRBJ2-7; D is undetermined. V lost 3 bases and J lost 5, with 18 bases in between. The CDR3 has 15 amino acids. Per germline, CDR1 SGHNT and CDR2 YYREEE (reference sequence). The DNA for the CDR3 is TGTGCCAGCAGCTCCCAAACGGAGTTTGCGGACGAGCAGTACTTC. Its protein product is CASSSQTEFADEQYF.

This chain links TRBV4-2 with TRBJ1-5, with D perhaps TRBD1 (5 bases). The CDR3 is made up of 16 amino acids. The germline V and J ends were trimmed by 4 bases and 2 bases, with 15 bases remaining between them. Germline-derived CDR1 and CDR2 are LGHNA and YNFKEQ. CDR3 protein: CASSPTHSGGNQPQHF. CDR3 sequence (DNA): TGTGCCAGCAGCCCCACACACTCGGGGGGCAATCAGCCCCAGCATTTT.

This rearrangement joins TRBV9 to TRBJ2-6; D remains unclear. The CDR3 spans 17 residues. Germline V lookup: CDR1 SGDLS, CDR2 YYNGEE. Trimming pared 0 bases from V and 3 bases from J, leaving 13 bases between. The CDR3 loop reads CASSVEAEWGGANVLTF. CDR3 bases: TGTGCCAGCAGCGTAGAGGCAGAATGGGGTGGGGCCAACGTCCTGACTTTC.

V gene TRBV15 combines with J gene TRBJ2-7, with D possibly being TRBD1 or TRBD2 (5 bases each). There are 15 residues in the CDR3. Germline assignment: CDR1 LNHNV and CDR2 YYDKDF (reference sequence). Trimming stripped 7 bases from V and 1 base from J, with 17 bases between. The CDR3 DNA reads TGTGCCACCACGGGCGGTCGAGGGGTGTCCTACGAGCAGTACTTC. This encodes CATTGGRGVSYEQYF.

V usage is TRBV12-2 and J usage is TRBJ2-7. TRBV12-2 represents a pseudogene. CDR3 length: 14 residues. The CDR3 nucleotides are TGTGCAAGTCGCTTAGGATGGGGTAACTACGAGCAGTACTTC. Translating it yields CASRLGWGNYEQYF.

The chain uses TRBV7-9 and TRBJ2-2; D is perhaps TRBD1 or TRBD2 (5 bases each). Per the germline V gene, CDR1 is SEHNR and CDR2 is FQNEAQ (reference sequence). Trimming took 6 bases from V and 3 from J, leaving 17 bases between them. The CDR3 is 16 amino acids. In DNA, the CDR3 is TGTGCCAGCAGATCCGGGGCAGGGTGGTACACCGGGGAGCTGTTTTTT. Its protein is CASRSGAGWYTGELFF.

J is TRBJ2-7 and V is TRBV21-1; the D segment call TRBD1 is taken from the table without a DNA check. TRBV21-1 is reported as a pseudogene. The CDR3 length is 15 residues. CDR3 DNA: TGTGCCAGCAGCAAAAAGGGGTGGTTGTCCTACGAGCAGTACTTC. Protein product: CASSKKGWLSYEQYF.

CDR3 residues: CAIRLGQGLNEQFF. Written as DNA, the CDR3 is TGTGCCATCAGGCTGGGACAGGGGTTAAATGAGCAGTTCTTC. The chain carries TRBV10-3 and TRBJ2-1, with 10 bases identical to TRBD1. The ends lost 6 bases at V and 7 bases at J; junction bases unmatched: 6. Germline CDR1 is ENHRY and CDR2 is SYGVKD. This CDR3 comprises 14 residues.

This sequence joins TRBV24-1 and TRBJ1-2, with no clear D. Trimming shortened V by 6 bases and J by 4 bases, and 8 bases separated the two germline ends. Germline V gene data show CDR1 as KGHDR and CDR2 as SFDVKD. CDR3 size: 12 residues. The CDR3, as DNA: TGTGCCACCAGTTCGAACGGCTATGGCTACACCTTC. Encoded protein: CATSSNGYGYTF.

The chain couples TRBV5-4 to TRBJ2-1, with 8 bases identical to TRBD1. Germline CDR1 SGHNT, CDR2 YYREEE (reference sequence). Losses at the gene ends were 1 base for V and 1 base for J; bases not matched to a gene: 1. The CDR3 runs 15 residues. CDR3 protein: CASSLRTGSYNEQFF. Written as DNA, the CDR3 is TGTGCCAGCAGCTTGCGGACAGGGTCCTACAATGAGCAGTTCTTC.

The chain is built from TRBV19 and TRBJ1-5; no clear D gene. The CDR3 is 17 amino acids. From germline, CDR1 is LNHDA and CDR2 SQIVND (reference sequence). Trimming shortened V by 0 bases and J by 0 bases, and 12 bases separated the two germline ends. The DNA for the CDR3 is TGTGCCAGTAGTATAGATCCTAGGGCCTCTAGCAATCAGCCCCAGCATTTT. This codes for CASSIDPRASSNQPQHF.

The chain links TRBV9 to TRBJ1-2; no clear D. Germline CDR1 is SGDLS and CDR2 is YYNGEE. The CDR3 totals 11 residues. Trimming took off 3 bases at V and 7 bases at J, with 7 bases between the two ends. The CDR3 is CASSGPSGYTF. CDR3 sequence (DNA): TGTGCCAGCAGCGGACCCTCTGGCTACACCTTC.

V gene TRBV4-1 combines with J gene TRBJ2-1, with TRBD1 identical over 11 bases. The trim removed 4 bases at V and 8 bases at J, leaving 7 bases unmatched. The CDR3 totals 15 residues. Germline V gene sequence: CDR1 MGHRA, CDR2 YSYEKL. CDR3 in amino acids: CASSPGQGALDEQFF. In DNA, the CDR3 is TGCGCCAGCAGCCCCGGACAGGGGGCCTTGGATGAGCAGTTCTTC.

The chain combines TRBV9 with TRBJ2-2, with TRBD2 matching 10 bases. Looked up from germline, CDR1 is SGDLS and CDR2 is YYNGEE. The CDR3 has 16 amino acids. V shed 1 base, J shed 3 bases, and the junction held 3 bases outside the gene matches. In DNA, the CDR3 is TGTGCCAGCAGCGTACTCCTAGCGGGGGACACCGGGGAGCTGTTTTTT. Encoded protein: CASSVLLAGDTGELFF.

This sequence joins TRBV12-3 or TRBV12-4 and TRBJ2-7; D is unresolved. Trimming shortened V by 2 bases and J by 0 bases, and 5 bases separated the two germline ends. The CDR3 is 13 residues long. The CDR3, as DNA: TGTGCCAGCAGTTTACAGAGCTCCTACGAGCAGTACTTC. Translated, it gives CASSLQSSYEQYF.

J is TRBJ2-7 and V is TRBV7-9; D perhaps matches TRBD1 (5 bases). The V gene lost 1 base and the J gene lost 9 bases, with 10 bases spanning the gap. The length of the CDR3 is 12 residues. Per germline, CDR1 SEHNR and CDR2 FQNEAQ (reference sequence). CDR3 loop: CASSLDRNRQYF. CDR3 DNA sequence: TGTGCCAGCAGCTTAGACAGGAACCGGCAGTACTTC.

The V and J genes are TRBV28 and TRBJ2-7; D is unresolved. V lost 6 bases and J lost 0, with 12 bases in between. From germline, CDR1 is MDHEN and CDR2 SYDVKM. The CDR3 runs to 14 residues. This chain's CDR3 is CASSMAAPSYEQYF. The DNA for the CDR3 is TGTGCCAGCAGCATGGCTGCACCCTCCTACGAGCAGTACTTC.